This is a list of T cell receptor beta chains from one sample in a study of T cells after yellow fever vaccination. TCRdb re-called the 5' RACE reads with MiXCR, one entry per CDR3 protein. Of over 120,000 distinct CDR3 sequences listed, approximately 6.6% are singletons. The source material was CD4+ T cells sorted from PBMCs, sampled 10 days after the yellow fever booster vaccination. These receptors came from a man aged 30-40 years who received the YFV17D yellow fever vaccine. Each CDR3 is given with its conserved first and last residue. A D gene is named only where the DNA matches it firmly. Some rows have no size entry. The others give once, few or many, or a class for an expanded clone.

>NA|TRBV21-1|TRBJ2-3|NA
TGTGCCAGCAGCAAAGCGTCCAGGGGAGATGATACGCAGTATTTT
CASSKASRGDDTQYF
>NA|TRBV4-2|TRBJ2-3|many
TGTGCCAGCAGCCAAGATCCGGGGGTGGAAGGAAAAAAGACGCAGTATTTT
CASSQDPGVEGKKTQYF
>NA|TRBV7-8|TRBJ1-5|many
TGTGCCAGCAGCTTAGCAGGAGGGGCGGACAATCAGCCCCAGCATTTT
CASSLAGGADNQPQHF
>TRBD1|TRBV3-1|TRBJ1-1|many
TGTGCCAGCAGCCGCTCCGGGACAGACACTGAAGCTTTCTTT
CASSRSGTDTEAFF
>NA|TRBV7-3|TRBJ2-7|many
TGTGCCAGCAGCTTAGACGGACGAACTACCTACGAGCAGTACTTC
CASSLDGRTTYEQYF
>TRBD1|TRBV30|TRBJ2-1|many
TGTGCCTGGAGTGTACCCGGGACAGGGGTTCAGCAGTTCTTC
CAWSVPGTGVQQFF
>NA|TRBV28|TRBJ2-1|many
TGTGCCAGCAGTTACGATGAGCAGTTCTTC
CASSYDEQFF
>NA|TRBV7-2|TRBJ2-1|many
TGTGCCAGCAGCTTTCTCCGGAATGAGCAGTTCTTC
CASSFLRNEQFF
>TRBD1|TRBV18|TRBJ1-5|few
TGTGCCAGCTCACAGACAGGGGACCAGCCCCAGCATTTT
CASSQTGDQPQHF
>NA|TRBV5-5|TRBJ1-5|many
TGTGCCAGCAGCCGCATCGGTGGAGAAAGACAGCCCCAGCATTTT
CASSRIGGERQPQHF
>NA|TRBV7-2|TRBJ1-1|many
TGTGCCAGCACCTTGTCCAGCACTGAAGCTTTCTTT
CASTLSSTEAFF
>TRBD2|TRBV12-3/TRBV12-4|TRBJ2-5|many
TGTGCCAGCAGGCCGGTGGCGGGAGGCGCGGAGACCCAGTACTTC
CASRPVAGGAETQYF
>TRBD2|TRBV3-1|TRBJ2-5|many
TGTGCCAGCAAATGGACTAGCGTCCAAGAGACCCAGTACTTC
CASKWTSVQETQYF
>NA|TRBV7-2|TRBJ2-6|many
TGTGCCAGCGGAACTTCCTCTGGGGCCAACGTCCTGACTTTC
CASGTSSGANVLTF
>NA|TRBV29-1|TRBJ1-1|many
TGCAGCGTGAGACGGGGTAGCACTGAAGCTTTCTTT
CSVRRGSTEAFF
>TRBD2|TRBV10-3|TRBJ2-3|many
TGTGCCATCAGACAGGACCTCAGCGGGGCGAAGGGCCGGCAGTATTTT
CAIRQDLSGAKGRQYF
>TRBD2|TRBV5-1|TRBJ2-1|many
TGCGCCAGCAGCTTGGCTAGCGGGGCCTACAATGAGCAGTTCTTC
CASSLASGAYNEQFF
>NA|TRBV7-3|TRBJ2-1|many
TGTGCCAGCAGCTTAGGGCGAAGGCAGTTCTTC
CASSLGRRQFF
>NA|TRBV6-6|TRBJ1-1|many
TGTGCCGGTCAGACAGACCTAAACCAGGAAGCTTTCTTT
CAGQTDLNQEAFF
>NA|TRBV7-8|TRBJ2-2|NA
TGTGCCAGCGGCGCCGGGCCTAGTAACACCGGGGAGCTGTTTTTT
CASGAGPSNTGELFF
>NA|TRBV10-1|TRBJ2-2|many
TGCGCCAGCAGTGAGGGGGGTCCATCGGCCGGGGAGCTGTTTTTT
CASSEGGPSAGELFF
>NA|TRBV12-3/TRBV12-4|TRBJ2-1|many
TGTGCCAGCAGTTTAGCGGGTCCGAGAGCGAGTGAGCAGTTCTTC
CASSLAGPRASEQFF
>NA|TRBV5-4|TRBJ2-6|few
TGTGCCAGCAGCTTTCCAAGCCCTAGCGCTGGGGCCAACGTCCTGACTTTC
CASSFPSPSAGANVLTF
>NA|TRBV5-1|TRBJ2-6|few
TGCGCCAGCAAATGGCGGACAGAGCCGCGCTCTGGGGCCAACGTCCTGACTTTC
CASKWRTEPRSGANVLTF
>TRBD1|TRBV6-5|TRBJ1-1|many
TGTGCCAGCACCCGCGGACAGGGGCTGAACACTGAAGCTTTCTTT
CASTRGQGLNTEAFF
>NA|TRBV5-1|TRBJ2-5|NA
TGCGCCAGCAGCTGGCAAGCGGCAAGCCAAGAGACCCAGTACTTC
CASSWQAASQETQYF
>TRBD2|TRBV27|TRBJ2-4|NA
TGTGCCAGCAGTTACTTGGGGAGCGGGATAGCCAAAAACATTCAGTACTTC
CASSYLGSGIAKNIQYF
>NA|TRBV12-3/TRBV12-4|TRBJ1-1|many
TGTGCCAGCAGCTCGCCCGGGGGGGGTACTGAAGCTTTCTTT
CASSSPGGGTEAFF
>NA|TRBV10-3|TRBJ2-2|many
TGTGCCATCAGCGACGTTGGGTACACCGGGGAGCTGTTTTTT
CAISDVGYTGELFF
>NA|TRBV9|TRBJ2-5|few
TGTGCCAGCAGCGTAGACGGCAGACAAGAGACCCAGTACTTC
CASSVDGRQETQYF
>NA|TRBV5-6|TRBJ2-7|NA
TGTGCCATCAGCTTGGGGCTACTCTACGAGCAGTACTTC
CAISLGLLYEQYF
>TRBD1|TRBV4-1|TRBJ2-5|many
TGCGCCAGCACGCAAGAGGGGGCAGGGCGTTCTGAGACCCAGTACTTC
CASTQEGAGRSETQYF
>TRBD1|TRBV7-9|TRBJ1-2|few
TGTGCCAGCAGCTACATTCCTGGGACAGGGGGCGACTATGGCTACACCTTC
CASSYIPGTGGDYGYTF
>NA|TRBV3-1|TRBJ1-1|many
TGTGCCAGCAGCCGTATGGCACAGGGAGTCACTGAAGCTTTCTTT
CASSRMAQGVTEAFF
>TRBD2|TRBV4-3|TRBJ2-3|many
TGCGCCAGCAGCCAAGTGCGCGGGAGTTCCACAGATACGCAGTATTTT
CASSQVRGSSTDTQYF